This T cell receptor (beta chain) was identified in a study of CD8+ T cells in alopecia areata. Trimming pared 5 bases from V and 4 bases from J, leaving 14 bases between. This CDR3 region has 14 residues. CDR1 is MNHEY, CDR2 SMNVEV, per germline (reference sequence). Reverse transcribed after extraction, RNA yielded cDNA as the sequencing template. The method was immunoSEQ multiplex PCR; TCRdb's version includes in-frame clones alone and lacks a portion of them. The data show 150,000 to 200,000 clones, roughly three fifths seen once. The treatment here: oral pan-JAK inhibitor, 5-10 mg twice daily. The genes are TRBV27 and TRBJ2-5; TRBD2 might be the D (6 bases). The sequencing used CD4+ T cells sorted from blood, collected around week 50, from a patient treated with tofacitinib. The clonotype originates from a human donor with alopecia areata. Here the CDR3 reads CASSPTVEGETQYF. CDR3 nucleotides: TGTGCCAGCAGTCCCACTGTGGAGGGAGAGACCCAGTACTTC.